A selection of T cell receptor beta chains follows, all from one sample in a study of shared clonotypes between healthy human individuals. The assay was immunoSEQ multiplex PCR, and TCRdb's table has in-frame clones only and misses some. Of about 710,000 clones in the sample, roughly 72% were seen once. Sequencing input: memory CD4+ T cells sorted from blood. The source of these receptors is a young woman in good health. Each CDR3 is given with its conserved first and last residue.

CASSLSSGRGQETQYF	TRBV27	TRBJ2-5
CSVWDSYSNQPQHF	TRBV29-1	TRBJ1-5
CASSLPNYSYNEQFF	TRBV5-6	TRBJ2-1
CASSLTGGTGELFF	TRBV6-4	TRBJ2-2
CASSPGLQGRDIQYF	TRBV18	TRBJ2-4
CASSPGGGTEAFF	TRBV7-2	TRBJ1-1
CSAGPSGGRASREQFF	TRBV29-1	TRBJ2-1
CASTMTHRQAYEQYF	TRBV19	TRBJ2-7
CASSQHREGNEKLFF	TRBV7-9	TRBJ1-4
CASSFRAPEAFF	TRBV28	TRBJ1-1
CASSYSSGQYSYEQYF	TRBV6-5	TRBJ2-7
CASSFGSAGGKETQYF	TRBV28	TRBJ2-5
CASSQVEGRSGYTF	TRBV4-1	TRBJ1-2
CASSLVKGYEQYF	TRBV27	TRBJ2-7
CASSRSGQGRAYEQYF	TRBV4-1	TRBJ2-7
CASRPSGTYEQYF	TRBV28	TRBJ2-7
CASGVNEKLFF	TRBV2	TRBJ1-4
CASSGIANSNYGYTF	TRBV7-9	TRBJ1-2
CASSPLPRGTEAFF	TRBV28	TRBJ1-1
CAWSVLKGTGEDIQYF	TRBV30	TRBJ2-4
CASSTSGQGNEQFF	TRBV6-6	TRBJ2-1
CAHRQAPREKLFF	TRBV2	TRBJ1-4
CASYRGQGNEKLFF	TRBV6-1	TRBJ1-4
CASSGDSGEAFF	TRBV10-1	TRBJ1-1
CATSRDSGNTIYF	TRBV15	TRBJ1-3
CASSFESGNTIYF	TRBV5-1	TRBJ1-3
CASSYSVNPEGTQYF	TRBV6-7	TRBJ2-3
CASSQGRQGLTGELFF	TRBV18	TRBJ2-2
CASSQVEIGTRNQPQHF	TRBV4-1	TRBJ1-5
CASSSTGTSGRAGEQYF	TRBV11-2	TRBJ2-7
CASSLTDTQYF	TRBV5-4	TRBJ2-3
CASSLTREGYTF	TRBV7-2	TRBJ1-2
CAWSVLQNTEAFF	TRBV30	TRBJ1-1
CASSFRVGGETQYF	TRBV5-1	TRBJ2-5
CASSPSGGSDTGELFF	TRBV7-2	TRBJ2-2
CASRSSGTYNEQFF	TRBV2	TRBJ2-1
CASSSQGSETEAFF	TRBV5-1	TRBJ1-1
CASSQEWGGESVFF	TRBV4-2	TRBJ1-4
CASSLRLASVRYEQYF	TRBV7-2	TRBJ2-7
CASSSQGGGDSYNEQFF	TRBV27	TRBJ2-1
CASSYSGQRNQPQHF	TRBV18	TRBJ1-5
CASSFRFTPGQGWYEQFF	TRBV27	TRBJ2-1
CASSLGRGGGRTYEQYF	TRBV5-1	TRBJ2-7
CASNLGRLLEGAGETQYF	TRBV11-1	TRBJ2-5
CASSLVAGGSYEQYF	TRBV5-1	TRBJ2-7
CASSTGTEDNEQFF	TRBV5-1	TRBJ2-1
CASRRTSVSYEQYF	TRBV6-6	TRBJ2-7
CASSRRWANEKLFF	TRBV27	TRBJ1-4
CASRGFPNQPQHF	TRBV19	TRBJ1-5
CASSERQGLDNEQFF	TRBV5-1	TRBJ2-1
CASSSPSGSERETQYF	TRBV11-3	TRBJ2-5
CASSLVPGRTRGGTHNEQFF	TRBV5-1	TRBJ2-1
CASSLAHLGGTYGYTF	TRBV7-9	TRBJ1-2
CASRKTDQETQYF	TRBV19	TRBJ2-5